Listed below are T cell receptor beta chains from one sample, sequenced in a study of CD8+ T cells in alopecia areata. Produced via immunoSEQ multiplex PCR; TCRdb's table is partial and in-frame only. This table holds around 150,000 clones, 65% found once. The sample consisted of CD4+ T cells sorted from blood, taken at week 4, from a patient treated with tofacitinib. Source of these receptors: a human donor with alopecia areata. The CDR3 runs from the conserved cysteine through the conserved F or W. A D gene is named only where the DNA matches it firmly. Part of the rows lack a size; the others show once, few, many or a class for expanded clones.

few,TRBJ1-2,TRBV25-1,.,CASSVLDRGGYTF,TGTGCCAGCAGTGTGCTGGATAGGGGTGGCTACACCTTC
few,TRBJ2-1,TRBV29-1,.,CSVEGAQRGAWEQFF,TGCAGCGTTGAAGGAGCCCAGAGGGGGGCATGGGAGCAGTTCTTC
.,TRBJ2-5,TRBV7-6,TRBD1,CASSFDRGYQETQYF,TGTGCCAGCAGCTTTGACAGGGGATACCAAGAGACCCAGTACTTC
once,TRBJ1-2,TRBV7-9,TRBD1,CASSLAQGGLYGYTF,TGTGCCAGCAGCTTAGCCCAGGGGGGACTCTATGGCTACACCTTC
.,TRBJ1-6,TRBV27,.,CASSYRNSPLHF,TGTGCCAGCAGTTACCGGAATTCACCCCTCCACTTT
.,TRBJ2-5,TRBV7-9,TRBD1,CASSLATGLETQYF,TGTGCCAGCAGCTTGGCGACAGGGTTGGAGACCCAGTACTTC
once,TRBJ2-7,TRBV29-1,.,CSVAGGVSDEQYF,TGCAGCGTTGCCGGGGGCGTTAGCGACGAGCAGTACTTC
.,TRBJ2-5,TRBV27,TRBD2,CASTRTGGYQETQYF,TGTGCCAGCACCCGTACGGGGGGTTACCAAGAGACCCAGTACTTC
.,TRBJ2-1,TRBV11-1,.,CASSLAGATNYNEQFF,TGTGCCAGCAGCTTAGCGGGAGCAACGAACTACAATGAGCAGTTCTTC
.,TRBJ2-4,TRBV29-1,.,CSVAPGNIQYF,TGCAGCGTTGCCCCCGGCAATATTCAGTACTTC
.,TRBJ2-2,TRBV29-1,.,CSVEVGRDTGELFF,TGCAGCGTTGAAGTGGGGCGCGACACCGGGGAGCTGTTTTTT
.,TRBJ2-5,TRBV5-1,.,CASSNLETQYF,TGCGCCAGCAGCAATCTCGAGACCCAGTACTTC
few,TRBJ2-5,TRBV2,.,CASSESRAYLGAQYF,TGTGCCAGCAGTGAAAGTCGGGCCTACCTTGGGGCCCAGTACTTC
.,TRBJ2-3,TRBV25-1,.,CASLQQGTDTQYF,TGTGCCAGTCTTCAACAGGGCACGGATACGCAGTATTTT
.,TRBJ2-6,TRBV27,.,CASRWGAGANVLTF,TGTGCCAGCAGGTGGGGGGCTGGGGCCAACGTCCTGACTTTC
few,TRBJ2-7,TRBV5-1,.,CASSLGPVAGDSYEQYF,TGCGCCAGCAGCTTGGGACCGGTTGCAGGCGACTCCTACGAGCAGTACTTC
.,TRBJ1-6,TRBV28,.,CASIDIPNSPLHF,TGTGCCAGCATAGACATTCCGAATTCACCCCTCCACTTT
.,TRBJ2-2,TRBV7-9,.,CASRPPLGTLKGDTGELFF,TGTGCCAGCAGACCCCCCCTCGGGACACTCAAGGGGGACACCGGGGAGCTGTTTTTT
few,TRBJ2-7,TRBV29-1,TRBD1,CSVTGTGGSYEQYF,TGCAGCGTTACCGGGACAGGGGGTTCCTACGAGCAGTACTTC
.,TRBJ2-1,TRBV18,.,CASSPRADEQFF,TGTGCCAGCTCACCACGGGCGGATGAGCAGTTCTTC
few,TRBJ2-4,TRBV5-1,.,CASSLGYNAKNIQYF,TGCGCCAGCAGCTTGGGCTATAACGCCAAAAACATTCAGTACTTC
.,TRBJ1-2,TRBV2,.,CASSETGYRGYTF,TGTGCCAGCAGTGAAACAGGATATCGGGGCTACACCTTC
.,TRBJ2-3,TRBV6-6,.,CASSPPGADTQYF,TGTGCCAGCAGCCCCCCTGGGGCAGATACGCAGTATTTT
few,TRBJ2-3,TRBV18,TRBD1,CASSRRTGARDTQYF,TGTGCCAGCTCACGGCGGACAGGGGCGAGGGATACGCAGTATTTT